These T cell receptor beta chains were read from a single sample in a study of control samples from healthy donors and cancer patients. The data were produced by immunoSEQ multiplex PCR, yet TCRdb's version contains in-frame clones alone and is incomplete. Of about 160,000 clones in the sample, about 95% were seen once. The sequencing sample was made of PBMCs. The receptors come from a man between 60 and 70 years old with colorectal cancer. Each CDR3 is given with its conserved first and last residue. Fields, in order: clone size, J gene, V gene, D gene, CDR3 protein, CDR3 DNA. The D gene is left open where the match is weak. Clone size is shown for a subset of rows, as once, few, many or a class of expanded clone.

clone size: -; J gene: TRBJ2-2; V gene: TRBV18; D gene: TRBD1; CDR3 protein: CASSPPTGEGTGELFF; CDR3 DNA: TGTGCCAGCTCACCACCGACAGGGGAAGGCACCGGGGAGCTGTTTTTT
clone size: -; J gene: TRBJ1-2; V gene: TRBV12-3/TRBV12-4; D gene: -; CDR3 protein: CASSSWTVGYTF; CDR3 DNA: TGTGCCAGCAGTTCTTGGACGGTTGGCTACACCTTC
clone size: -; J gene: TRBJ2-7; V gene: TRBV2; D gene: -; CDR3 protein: CASSEIGARSYEQYF; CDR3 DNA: TGTGCCAGCAGTGAAATAGGGGCTAGGTCCTACGAGCAGTACTTC
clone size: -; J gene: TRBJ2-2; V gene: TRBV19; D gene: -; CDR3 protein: CASSIRGLASTGELFF; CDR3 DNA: TGTGCCAGTAGTATCCGAGGGCTAGCTTCCACCGGGGAGCTGTTTTTT
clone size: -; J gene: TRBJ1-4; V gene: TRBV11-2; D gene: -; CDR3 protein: CASSKEVSAKLFF; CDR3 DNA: TGTGCCAGCAGTAAAGAGGTCTCGGCCAAACTGTTTTTT
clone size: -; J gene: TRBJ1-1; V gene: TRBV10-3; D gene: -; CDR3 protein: CAISERGGNTEAFF; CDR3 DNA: TGTGCCATCAGTGAGAGGGGTGGGAACACTGAAGCTTTCTTT
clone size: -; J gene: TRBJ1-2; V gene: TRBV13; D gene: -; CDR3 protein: CASSPRRTGYGYTF; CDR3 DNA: TGTGCCAGCAGCCCCCGCCGGACGGGCTATGGCTACACCTTC
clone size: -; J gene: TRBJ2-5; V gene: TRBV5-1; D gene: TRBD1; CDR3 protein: CASSLTGGWETQYF; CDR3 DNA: TGCGCCAGCAGTCTGACAGGGGGCTGGGAGACCCAGTACTTC
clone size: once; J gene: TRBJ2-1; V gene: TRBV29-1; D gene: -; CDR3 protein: CSAGGKRNYNEQFF; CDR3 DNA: TGCAGCGCAGGAGGCAAACGGAACTACAATGAGCAGTTCTTC
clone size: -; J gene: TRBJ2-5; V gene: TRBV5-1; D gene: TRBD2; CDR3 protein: CASSGGASGAEGETQYF; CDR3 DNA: TGCGCCAGCTCCGGAGGGGCTAGCGGGGCGGAGGGAGAGACCCAGTACTTC
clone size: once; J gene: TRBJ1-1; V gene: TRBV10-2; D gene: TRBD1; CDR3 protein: CASEGQGNTEAFF; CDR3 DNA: TGCGCCAGCGAGGGACAGGGGAACACTGAAGCTTTCTTT
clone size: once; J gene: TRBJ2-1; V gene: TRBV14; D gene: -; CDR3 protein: CASSQVGSPYNEQFF; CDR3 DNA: TGTGCCAGCAGCCAAGTTGGGTCCCCCTACAATGAGCAGTTCTTC
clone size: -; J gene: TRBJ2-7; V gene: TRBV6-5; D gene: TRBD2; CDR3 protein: CASSPGLASDEQYF; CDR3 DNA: TGTGCCAGCAGCCCGGGACTAGCGAGCGACGAGCAGTACTTC
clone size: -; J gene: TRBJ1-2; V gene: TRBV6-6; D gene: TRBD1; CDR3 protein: CASSGQGSGYTF; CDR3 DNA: TGTGCCAGCAGTGGACAGGGGTCTGGCTACACCTTC
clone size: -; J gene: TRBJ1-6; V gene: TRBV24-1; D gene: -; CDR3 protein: CATRKRWVKNSPLHF; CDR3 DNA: TGTGCCACCAGAAAGAGGTGGGTTAAGAATTCACCCCTCCACTTT
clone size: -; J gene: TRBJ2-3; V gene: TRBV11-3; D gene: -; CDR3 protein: CASSLGRYSTDTQYF; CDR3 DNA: TGTGCCAGCAGCTTAGGGCGGTATAGCACAGATACGCAGTATTTT
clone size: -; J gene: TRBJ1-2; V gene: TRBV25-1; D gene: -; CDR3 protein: CASSEYPTRRDGYTF; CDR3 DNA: TGTGCCAGCAGTGAATACCCGACCCGCCGGGATGGCTACACCTTC
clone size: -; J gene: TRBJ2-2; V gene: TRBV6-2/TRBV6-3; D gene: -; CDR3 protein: CASSPMGGTGELFF; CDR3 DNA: TGTGCCAGCAGTCCCATGGGGGGCACCGGGGAGCTGTTTTTT
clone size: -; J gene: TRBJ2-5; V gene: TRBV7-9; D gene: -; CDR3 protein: CASSRTGSGTQYF; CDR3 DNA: TGTGCCAGCAGCCGAACAGGATCGGGGACCCAGTACTTC
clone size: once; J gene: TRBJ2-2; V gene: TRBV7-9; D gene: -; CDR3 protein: CASSPQLGGPNTGELFF; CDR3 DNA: TGTGCCAGCAGCCCTCAGCTCGGGGGCCCTAACACCGGGGAGCTGTTTTTT
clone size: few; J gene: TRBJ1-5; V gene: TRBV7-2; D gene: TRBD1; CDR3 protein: CASSATGANQPQHF; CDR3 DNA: TGTGCCAGCAGCGCCACAGGGGCCAATCAGCCCCAGCATTTT
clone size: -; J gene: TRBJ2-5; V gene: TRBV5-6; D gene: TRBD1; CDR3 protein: CASSWTGLETQYF; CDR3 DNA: TGTGCCAGCAGCTGGACAGGGCTGGAGACCCAGTACTTC
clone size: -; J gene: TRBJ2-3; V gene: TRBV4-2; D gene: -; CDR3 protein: CASSQDRGRGTPWFTDTQYF; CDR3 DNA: TGTGCCAGCAGCCAAGATAGGGGCAGGGGAACACCTTGGTTCACAGATACGCAGTATTTT
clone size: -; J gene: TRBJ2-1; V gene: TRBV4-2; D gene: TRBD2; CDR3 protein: CASSQLADFYNEQFF; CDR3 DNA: TGTGCCAGCAGCCAACTAGCGGACTTTTACAATGAGCAGTTCTTC
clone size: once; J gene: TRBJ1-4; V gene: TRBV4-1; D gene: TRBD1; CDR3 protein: CASRSLDRGVEKLFF; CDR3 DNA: TGCGCCAGCAGGTCCCTAGACAGGGGGGTTGAAAAACTGTTTTTT
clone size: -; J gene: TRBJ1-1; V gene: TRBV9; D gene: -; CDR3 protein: CASSAQGNTEAFF; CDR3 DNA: TGTGCCAGCAGCGCCCAGGGGAACACTGAAGCTTTCTTT
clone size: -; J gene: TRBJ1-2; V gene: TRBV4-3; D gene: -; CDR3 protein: CASSQDWTAMDYTF; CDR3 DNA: TGCGCCAGCAGCCAAGATTGGACCGCTATGGACTACACCTTC